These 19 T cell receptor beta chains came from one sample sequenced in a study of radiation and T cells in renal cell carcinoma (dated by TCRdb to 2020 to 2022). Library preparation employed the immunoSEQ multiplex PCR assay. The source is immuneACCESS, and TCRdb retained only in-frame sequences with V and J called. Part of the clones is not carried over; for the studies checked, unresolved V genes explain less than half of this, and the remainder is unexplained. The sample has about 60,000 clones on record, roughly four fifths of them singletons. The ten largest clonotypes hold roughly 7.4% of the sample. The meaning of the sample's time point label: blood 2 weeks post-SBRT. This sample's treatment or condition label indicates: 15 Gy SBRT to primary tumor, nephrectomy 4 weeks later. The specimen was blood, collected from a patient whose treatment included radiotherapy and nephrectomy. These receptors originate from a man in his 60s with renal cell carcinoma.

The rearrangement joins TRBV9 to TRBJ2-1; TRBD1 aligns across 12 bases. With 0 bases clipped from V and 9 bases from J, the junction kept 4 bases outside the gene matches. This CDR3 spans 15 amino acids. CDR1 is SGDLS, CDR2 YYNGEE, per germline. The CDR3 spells CASSVAGTGGSEQFF. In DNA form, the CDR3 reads TGTGCCAGCAGCGTAGCGGGGACAGGGGGCTCTGAGCAGTTCTTC.

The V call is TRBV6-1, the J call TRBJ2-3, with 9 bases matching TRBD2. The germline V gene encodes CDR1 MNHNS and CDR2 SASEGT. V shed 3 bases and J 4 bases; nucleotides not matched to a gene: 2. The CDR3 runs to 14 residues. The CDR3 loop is CASSDRLAADTQYF. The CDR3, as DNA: TGTGCCAGCAGTGACCGACTAGCGGCAGATACGCAGTATTTT.

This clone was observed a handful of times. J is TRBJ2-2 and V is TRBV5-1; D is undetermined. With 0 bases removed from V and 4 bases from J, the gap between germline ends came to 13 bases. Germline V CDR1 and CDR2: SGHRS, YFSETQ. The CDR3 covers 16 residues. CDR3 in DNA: TGCGCCAGCAGCTTGGAAGCGCTTGGAGCCACCGGGGAGCTGTTTTTT. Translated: CASSLEALGATGELFF.

The CDR3, as DNA: TGTGCCAGCAGCCCGACAGGGTGGAACACTGAAGCTTTCTTT. Translation: CASSPTGWNTEAFF. This chain links TRBV7-9 with TRBJ1-1, with 7 nucleotides matching TRBD1. The junction had 4 bases not matched to a gene; V was cut back by 5 bases and J by 1 base. The germline gives CDR1 SEHNR, CDR2 FQNEAQ (reference sequence). CDR3 length equals 14 residues.

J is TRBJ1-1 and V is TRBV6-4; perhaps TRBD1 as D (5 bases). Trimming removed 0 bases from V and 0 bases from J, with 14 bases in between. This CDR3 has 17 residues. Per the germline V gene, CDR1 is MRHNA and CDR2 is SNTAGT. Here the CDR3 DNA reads TGTGCCAGCAGTGACTCGAATCGGAGAGGGGTGAACACTGAAGCTTTCTTT. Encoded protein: CASSDSNRRGVNTEAFF.

This CDR3 is CASSPRVNTGELFF. CDR3 nucleotide sequence: TGTGCCAGCAGCCCCAGGGTAAACACCGGGGAGCTGTTTTTT. The rearrangement links TRBV7-6 to TRBJ2-2; D is possibly TRBD1 (5 bases). The CDR3 totals 14 residues. Trimming left V 5 bases short and J 2 bases short, with 9 bases between. CDR1 SGHVS and CDR2 FNYEAQ come from the germline V gene.

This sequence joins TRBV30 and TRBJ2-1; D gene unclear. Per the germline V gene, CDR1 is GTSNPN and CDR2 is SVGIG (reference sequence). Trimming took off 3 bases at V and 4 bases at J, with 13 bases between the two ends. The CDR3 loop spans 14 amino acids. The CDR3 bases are TGTGCCTGGAGACGAGGTAACCGATACAATGAGCAGTTCTTC. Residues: CAWRRGNRYNEQFF.

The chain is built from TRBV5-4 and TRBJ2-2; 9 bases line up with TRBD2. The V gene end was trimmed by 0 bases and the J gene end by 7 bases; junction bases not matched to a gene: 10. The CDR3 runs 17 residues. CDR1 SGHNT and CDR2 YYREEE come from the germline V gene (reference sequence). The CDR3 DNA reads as TGTGCCAGCAGCTTGGTGAGGACTAGCGACAAAGGCGGGGAGCTGTTTTTT. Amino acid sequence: CASSLVRTSDKGGELFF.

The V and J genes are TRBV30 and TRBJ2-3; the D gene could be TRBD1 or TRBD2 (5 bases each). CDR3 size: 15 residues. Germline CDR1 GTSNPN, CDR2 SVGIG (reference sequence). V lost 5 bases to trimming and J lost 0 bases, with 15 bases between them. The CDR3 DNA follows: TGTGCCTGGGGGGACGGATCCGCTAGCACAGATACGCAGTATTTT. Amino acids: CAWGDGSASTDTQYF. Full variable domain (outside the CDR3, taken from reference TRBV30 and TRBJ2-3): SQTIHQWPATLVQPVGSPLSLECTVEGTSNPNLYWYRQAAGRGLQLLFYSVGIGQISSEVPQNLSASRPQDRQFILSSKKLLLSDSGFYLCAWGDGSASTDTQYFGPGTRLTVL.

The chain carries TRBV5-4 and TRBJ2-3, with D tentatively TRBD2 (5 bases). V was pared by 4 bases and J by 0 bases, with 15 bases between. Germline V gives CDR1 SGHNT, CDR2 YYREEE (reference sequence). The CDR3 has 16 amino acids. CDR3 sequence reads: CASSPSKRTSTDTQYF. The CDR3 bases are TGTGCCAGCAGCCCCTCTAAGCGGACTAGCACAGATACGCAGTATTTT.

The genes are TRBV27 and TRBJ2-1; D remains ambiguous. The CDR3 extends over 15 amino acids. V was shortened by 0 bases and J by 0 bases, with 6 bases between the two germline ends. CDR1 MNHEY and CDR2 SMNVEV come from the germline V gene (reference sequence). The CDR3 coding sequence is TGTGCCAGCAGTTTATCGGTGGGCTCCTACAATGAGCAGTTCTTC. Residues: CASSLSVGSYNEQFF.

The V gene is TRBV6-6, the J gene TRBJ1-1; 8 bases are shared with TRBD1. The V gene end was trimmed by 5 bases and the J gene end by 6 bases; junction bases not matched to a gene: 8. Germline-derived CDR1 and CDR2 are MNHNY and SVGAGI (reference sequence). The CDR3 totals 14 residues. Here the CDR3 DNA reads TGTGCCAGCAGTACCACAGGGGGAGTCCCTGAAGCTTTCTTT. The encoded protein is CASSTTGGVPEAFF.

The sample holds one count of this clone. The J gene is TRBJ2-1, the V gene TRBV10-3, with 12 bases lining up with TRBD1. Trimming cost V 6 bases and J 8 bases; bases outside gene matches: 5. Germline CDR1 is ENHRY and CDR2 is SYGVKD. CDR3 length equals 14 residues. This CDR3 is CAIRAGQGADEQFF. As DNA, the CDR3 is TGTGCCATCAGAGCGGGACAGGGGGCAGATGAGCAGTTCTTC.

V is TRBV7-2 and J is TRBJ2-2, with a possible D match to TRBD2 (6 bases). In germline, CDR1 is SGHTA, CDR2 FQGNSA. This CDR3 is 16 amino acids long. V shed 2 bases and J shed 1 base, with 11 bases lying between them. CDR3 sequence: CASSLRERGNTGELFF. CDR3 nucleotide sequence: TGTGCCAGCAGCTTACGGGAGAGAGGGAACACCGGGGAGCTGTTTTTT.

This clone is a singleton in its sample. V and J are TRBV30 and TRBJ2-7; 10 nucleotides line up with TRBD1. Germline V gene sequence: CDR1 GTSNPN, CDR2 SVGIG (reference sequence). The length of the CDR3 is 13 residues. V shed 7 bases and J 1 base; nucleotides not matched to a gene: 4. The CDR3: CAFRTGGSYEQYV. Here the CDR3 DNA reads TGTGCCTTTCGGACAGGGGGATCCTACGAGCAGTACGTC.

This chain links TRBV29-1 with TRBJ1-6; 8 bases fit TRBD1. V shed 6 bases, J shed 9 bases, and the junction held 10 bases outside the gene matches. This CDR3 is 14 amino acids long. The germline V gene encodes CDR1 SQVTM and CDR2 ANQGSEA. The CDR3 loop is CSVATDREGSPLHF. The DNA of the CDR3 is TGCAGCGTCGCCACGGACAGGGAAGGTTCACCCCTCCACTTT.

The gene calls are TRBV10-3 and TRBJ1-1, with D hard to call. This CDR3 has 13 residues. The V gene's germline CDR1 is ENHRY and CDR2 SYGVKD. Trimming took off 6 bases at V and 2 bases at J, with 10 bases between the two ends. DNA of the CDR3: TGTGCCATCAGGAACGAGGGAAACACTGAAGCTTTCTTT. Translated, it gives CAIRNEGNTEAFF.

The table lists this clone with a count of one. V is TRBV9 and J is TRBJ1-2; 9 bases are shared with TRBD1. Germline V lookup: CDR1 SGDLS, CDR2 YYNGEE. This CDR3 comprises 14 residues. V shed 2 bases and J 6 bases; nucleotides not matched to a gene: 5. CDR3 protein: CASSVGTGKDGYTF. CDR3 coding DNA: TGTGCCAGCAGCGTTGGGACAGGGAAGGATGGCTACACCTTC.

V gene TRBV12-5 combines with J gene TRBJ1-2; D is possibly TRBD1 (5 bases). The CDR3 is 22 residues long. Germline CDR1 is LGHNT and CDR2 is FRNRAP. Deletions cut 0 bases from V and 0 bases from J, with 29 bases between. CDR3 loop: CASGLVISPSIDQGASNYGYTF. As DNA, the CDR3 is TGTGCTAGTGGTTTGGTAATCAGTCCATCAATCGACCAGGGCGCATCTAACTATGGCTACACCTTC.